This T cell receptor beta chain derives from a study of shared clonotypes between healthy human individuals. Regarding this clone: The identical CDR3 is also encoded by other nucleotide sequences in the sample.

This CDR3 region has 14 residues. The germline gives CDR1 SGHNT, CDR2 YENEEA. V dropped 5 bases and J dropped 4; count of bases not matched to a gene: 3. Assay: immunoSEQ multiplex PCR; the TCRdb copy retains only in-frame clones and omits some. The data show millions of clones, 85% to 95% seen once. Specimen: naive CD4+ T cells from PBMCs. Subset indicated: CD45RA+ positively selected. The clonotype comes from a man aged 18 to 29 in good health. Some clones in this sample may be carry-over from other donors' samples. The chain is built from TRBV11-3 and TRBJ2-5, with TRBD2 matching over 11 bases. The CDR3 loop is CASSPGLAGETQYF. Written as DNA, the CDR3 is TGTGCCAGCAGCCCCGGACTAGCGGGAGAGACCCAGTACTTC.